This T cell receptor (beta chain) appears in the sequencing data of a study of T-cell reconstitution after alpha-beta-depleted transplantation in children. Study-level points and caveats: Roughly two months post-transplant, alpha-beta T cells reportedly originated from several hundred graft clones that had expanded. Some patients owed their high day-60 TCRbeta diversity to surviving recipient T cells and thymic progenitors. One year after transplant, T-cell counts and diversity came mostly from newly produced T cells.

Molecular barcoding with unique molecular identifiers was used for the TCRbeta library. TCRdb passed the PCR reads through MiXCR, listing each CDR3 protein once. This table has approximately 650,000 distinct CDR3 sequences, approximately 14% appearing once. Regarding this clonotype: The antigen remains undetermined.

The CDR3 length is 15 residues. The gene calls are TRBV1 and TRBJ2-1; the D call of TRBD2 is as the table states it, not checked on the DNA. TRBV1 is deemed a pseudogene. This receptor was identified in a girl aged 2 to 10 with congenital amegakaryocytic thrombocytopenia, due to receive a stem cell transplant. The material was PBMCs, obtained before TCRalphabeta/CD19-depleted stem cell transplant. The chain's CDR3 is CASSEGPTDNNERFF. CDR3 sequence (DNA): TGTGCCAGCAGTGAAGGGCCAACAGATAACAATGAGCGCTTCTTC.